This TCR beta chain derives from a study of shared clonotypes between healthy human individuals. Study-wide results and caveats: Donor scarcity curtailed the genetic and exposure-history diversity represented herein.

CDR3 length equals 12 residues. The germline V gene has CDR1 MDHEN and CDR2 SYDVKM. V lost 6 bases and J lost 4, with 7 bases in between. Concerning this clone: As yet, its antigen is unknown. The sample carries other DNA sequences with the same CDR3.

The genomic DNA of each subset was split evenly across several immunoSEQ plates. This table comes from immunoSEQ multiplex PCR, and its TCRdb copy is limited to in-frame clones, with some not included. Here the sample spans fewer than 850,000 clones, 60% to 80% being singletons. The sequenced sample was memory CD4+ T cells sorted from blood. As to subset: CD45RA-negative fraction. The source of this sequence is a woman in her twenties or thirties in good health. The chain recombines TRBV28 with TRBJ1-5; D uncertain. The CDR3 nucleotides are TGTGCCAGCAGACAGACTAATCAGCCCCAGCATTTT. It is translated as CASRQTNQPQHF.